The 20 T cell receptor beta chains given below trace back to one sample, sequenced in a study of T cell changes during pregnancy in multiple sclerosis. TCRdb's table, derived via immunoSEQ multiplex PCR, lists solely in-frame clones and lacks some. The repertoire consists of about 81,000 clones, with 80% to 95% occurring once and the leading ten covering 1.4%. This specimen consisted of peripheral blood, obtained in the third trimester of pregnancy. The receptors come from a female donor in good health, enrolled as a control in a pregnancy study.

The genes are TRBV19 and TRBJ2-2; no firm D call. Germline lookup yields CDR1 LNHDA and CDR2 SQIVND (reference sequence). CDR3 length: 14 residues. Trimming took off 6 bases at V and 4 bases at J, with 12 bases between the two ends. The CDR3 loop is CASRQLIGTGELFF. CDR3 DNA sequence: TGTGCCAGTAGACAGCTAATAGGCACCGGGGAGCTGTTTTTT.

The rearrangement joins TRBV19 to TRBJ2-7; tentative D call: TRBD1 (5 bases). Germline V gives CDR1 LNHDA, CDR2 SQIVND (reference sequence). The CDR3 is made up of 15 amino acids. Deletions cut 1 base from V and 1 base from J, with 11 bases between. CDR3 protein: CASSIGTGRSYEQYF. The CDR3 bases are TGTGCCAGTAGTATAGGCACAGGAAGGTCCTACGAGCAGTACTTC.

This clone has just one count. The chain recombines TRBV2 with TRBJ1-2, with 7 bases matching TRBD1. V lost 8 bases, J lost 1 base, and 4 bases stayed unmatched. The CDR3 length is 13 residues. The V gene's germline CDR1 is SNHLY and CDR2 FYNNEI. CDR3 nucleotides: TGTGCCAGCGGGACAGCTATTAACTATGGCTACACCTTC. Its protein product is CASGTAINYGYTF. The variable domain in full, with the rest retrieved from reference TRBV2 and TRBJ1-2, is EPEVTQTPSHQVTQMGQEVILRCVPISNHLYFYWYRQILGQKVEFLVSFYNNEISEKSEIFDDQFSVERPDGSNFTLKIRSTKLEDSAMYFCASGTAINYGYTFGSGTRLTVV.

The rearrangement uses TRBV19 and TRBJ2-3; TRBD1 might be the D (6 bases). The V end was cut by 5 bases, the J end by 1 base, with 13 bases between. CDR1 is LNHDA and CDR2 is SQIVND in the germline V gene (reference sequence). CDR3 length: 15 residues. CDR3 loop: CASSSRGSGTDTQYF. The CDR3 DNA sequence: TGTGCCAGTAGTTCAAGGGGGTCCGGCACAGATACGCAGTATTTT.

This chain uses TRBV18 with TRBJ1-2, with 8 bases that match TRBD1. Germline CDR1 reads KGHSH; CDR2 reads LQKENI. The CDR3 extends over 14 amino acids. Trimming removed 3 bases from V and 2 bases from J; junction bases left unmatched: 2. The CDR3 coding sequence is TGTGCCAGCTCACCTTCAGGGGGCAACTATGGCTACACCTTC. It specifies CASSPSGGNYGYTF. The full variable domain, its missing parts supplied by reference TRBV18 and TRBJ1-2, is NAGVMQNPRHLVRRRGQEARLRCSPMKGHSHVYWYRQLPEEGLKFMVYLQKENIIDESGMPKERFSAEFPKEGPSILRIQQVVRGDSAAYFCASSPSGGNYGYTFGSGTRLTVV.

The CDR3 is CASSPESRDTQYF. Written as DNA, the CDR3 is TGTGCCAGCAGCCCCGAGTCTAGAGATACGCAGTATTTT. V and J are TRBV7-9 and TRBJ2-3; no clear D. The germline V and J ends were trimmed by 5 bases and 5 bases, with 11 bases remaining between them. The length of the CDR3 is 13 residues. CDR1 is SEHNR, CDR2 FQNEAQ, per germline (reference sequence).

The chain carries TRBV5-6 and TRBJ2-2; possible D gene TRBD1, 6 bases. The CDR3 spans 12 residues. Between the trimmed V and J ends, which lost 4 bases and 6 bases, there was a span of 7 bases. CDR1 is SGHDT, CDR2 YYEEEE, per germline. This chain's CDR3 is CASSRGSGELFF. In DNA, the CDR3 is TGTGCCAGCAGCAGGGGGTCCGGGGAGCTGTTTTTT.

The V call is TRBV11-3, the J call TRBJ2-6, with D possibly matching TRBD1 (5 bases). The CDR3 spans 18 residues. V was shortened by 5 bases and J by 0 bases, with 17 bases between the two germline ends. Germline V gives CDR1 SGHNT, CDR2 YENEEA. The CDR3 is CASSPMAGISSGANVLTF. CDR3 coding DNA: TGTGCCAGCAGCCCTATGGCAGGGATATCCTCTGGGGCCAACGTCCTGACTTTC.

The rearrangement links TRBV11-2 to TRBJ2-1, with 12 bases lining up with TRBD2. The V gene's germline CDR1 is SGHAT and CDR2 FQNNGV. V dropped 5 bases and J dropped 5; count of bases not matched to a gene: 7. CDR3 size: 16 residues. In nucleotides, the CDR3 is TGTGCCAGCAGCGTCCGACTAGCGGGAGTTCACAATGAGCAGTTCTTC. It specifies CASSVRLAGVHNEQFF.

CDR3 nucleotides: TGTGCCAGTAGTATCGTAGGAGCGGGAGCTCGGGAGACCCAGTACTTC. Translated: CASSIVGAGARETQYF. The gene calls are TRBV19 and TRBJ2-5; 8 nucleotides match TRBD2. The CDR3 is made up of 16 amino acids. V shed 3 bases and J 5 bases; nucleotides not matched to a gene: 11. Germline values: CDR1 LNHDA, CDR2 SQIVND (reference sequence).

This clone was counted a single time. The J gene is TRBJ1-1, the V gene TRBV7-2; TRBD1 is a possible D gene (6 bases). Looked up from germline, CDR1 is SGHTA and CDR2 is FQGNSA. The CDR3 consists of 15 residues. V lost 3 bases, J lost 0 bases, and 11 bases lay in between. The CDR3 sequence is CASSFSGVMNTEAFF. CDR3 DNA: TGTGCCAGCAGCTTCTCAGGGGTCATGAACACTGAAGCTTTCTTT. The whole variable domain, remainder taken from reference TRBV7-2 and TRBJ1-1, is GAGVSQSPSNKVTEKGKDVELRCDPISGHTALYWYRQSLGQGLEFLIYFQGNSAPDKSGLPSDRFSAERTGGSVSTLTIQRTQQEDSAVYLCASSFSGVMNTEAFFGQGTRLTVV.

The chain is built from TRBV6-6 and TRBJ1-5; D may be TRBD1 (5 bases). The CDR3 sequence is 13 residues long. Germline CDR1 is MNHNY and CDR2 is SVGAGI (reference sequence). Trimming took 6 bases from V and 2 from J, leaving 8 bases between them. CDR3 coding DNA: TGTGCCAGCAGGGGGCAGGGCAATCAGCCCCAGCATTTT. Translation gives CASRGQGNQPQHF.

The chain links TRBV15 to TRBJ2-7; 7 bases agree with TRBD1. CDR1 is LNHNV and CDR2 is YYDKDF in the germline V gene (reference sequence). The CDR3 covers 13 residues. V gave up 9 bases and J gave up 3 bases; unmatched junction bases: 8. This CDR3 is CATTGTEDYEQYF. CDR3 coding DNA: TGTGCCACGACCGGGACAGAGGACTACGAGCAGTACTTC.

This clone is a singleton in its sample. DNA for the CDR3: TGTGCCAGCAGTGATGTGGGAGGGCCGTTCGATGAGCAGTTCTTC. Translated, it gives CASSDVGGPFDEQFF. V is TRBV2 and J is TRBJ2-1; TRBD2 aligns across 7 bases. Germline values: CDR1 SNHLY, CDR2 FYNNEI. The junction had 10 bases not matched to a gene; V was cut back by 3 bases and J by 8 bases. The CDR3 covers 15 residues.

This sequence joins TRBV6-1 and TRBJ1-2, with TRBD1 matching 7 bases. The V and J ends lost 6 bases and 11 bases, in that order; junction bases with no gene match: 12. Germline V gene lookup returns CDR1 MNHNS and CDR2 SASEGT. This CDR3 region has 13 residues. CDR3 sequence: CASRLTAGTDYTF. CDR3 DNA sequence: TGTGCCAGCAGGCTGACTGCCGGGACAGATTACACCTTC.

The chain carries TRBV15 and TRBJ2-5; 10 bases map to TRBD2. V shed 0 bases, J shed 4 bases, and the junction held 8 bases outside the gene matches. This CDR3 is built from 17 residues. CDR1 and CDR2 (germline): LNHNV, YYDKDF (reference sequence). CDR3 DNA sequence: TGTGCCACCAGCAGAGATCGCCCAGCGGGAGGGACAGAGACCCAGTACTTC. Protein: CATSRDRPAGGTETQYF. Combining the CDR3 with reference TRBV15 and TRBJ2-5 gives the whole variable domain DAMVIQNPRYQVTQFGKPVTLSCSQTLNHNVMYWYQQKSSQAPKLLFHYYDKDFNNEADTPDNFQSRRPNTSFCFLDIRSPGLGDTAMYLCATSRDRPAGGTETQYFGPGTRLLVL.

The V gene is TRBV19, the J gene TRBJ2-2, with TRBD2 as a possible D gene (5 bases). The V gene lost 7 bases and the J gene lost 0 bases, with 9 bases spanning the gap. Germline values: CDR1 LNHDA, CDR2 SQIVND (reference sequence). The CDR3 is 14 amino acids. The CDR3 spells CASTAGANTGELFF. The CDR3 DNA reads TGTGCCAGTACTGCCGGGGCGAACACCGGGGAGCTGTTTTTT. The full variable domain, completed using reference TRBV19 and TRBJ2-2, is DGGITQSPKYLFRKEGQNVTLSCEQNLNHDAMYWYRQDPGQGLRLIYYSQIVNDFQKGDIAEGYSVSREKKESFPLTVTSAQKNPTAFYLCASTAGANTGELFFGEGSRLTVL.

The chain joins TRBV13 to TRBJ2-3, with D possibly being TRBD1 (5 bases). From germline, CDR1 is PRHDT and CDR2 FYEKMQ (reference sequence). The CDR3 extends over 13 amino acids. Between the trimmed V and J ends, which lost 1 base and 6 bases, there was a span of 8 bases. The CDR3 spells CASSLVGADTQYF. CDR3 nucleotides: TGTGCCAGCAGCTTAGTAGGGGCTGATACGCAGTATTTT.

This clone has just a few counts. The chain has TRBV7-8 and TRBJ2-2; 7 bases are shared with TRBD2. V shed 5 bases and J 0 bases; nucleotides not matched to a gene: 12. This CDR3 contains 18 residues. Germline CDR1 and CDR2: SGHVS and FQNEAQ. This CDR3 is CASSPYRPSGPNTGELFF. In nucleotides, the CDR3 is TGTGCCAGCAGCCCTTATCGACCTAGCGGTCCGAACACCGGGGAGCTGTTTTTT.

The genes are TRBV7-8 and TRBJ2-2, with 8 bases aligning to TRBD1. This CDR3 contains 18 residues. V shed 0 bases, J shed 7 bases, and the junction held 13 bases outside the gene matches. Germline V gene lookup returns CDR1 SGHVS and CDR2 FQNEAQ. CDR3 sequence (DNA): TGTGCCAGCAGCTTAGCGCGGGGCAGGGGGCGCTCGGTCGGGGAGCTGTTTTTT. Amino acids: CASSLARGRGRSVGELFF.